The 6 T cell receptor beta chains given below trace back to one sample, sequenced in a study of blood T cell repertoires in COVID-19. This table comes from immunoSEQ multiplex PCR, and its TCRdb copy is limited to in-frame clones, with some not included. Counted here are approximately 350,000 clones, about 88% occurring once; the ten biggest clones make up 6% to 8%. The sequenced material came from peripheral blood. These receptors all come from a woman aged 70-85 years with COVID-19, enrolled during active disease.

The chain joins TRBV7-9 to TRBJ1-4; perhaps TRBD1 as D (6 bases). The CDR3 covers 15 residues. The ends were cut back, 1 base at V and 1 base at J, with 7 bases in the middle. CDR1 is SEHNR and CDR2 is FQNEAQ in the germline V gene (reference sequence). This CDR3 reads CASSLGRGTNEKLFF. The CDR3, as DNA: TGTGCCAGCAGCTTAGGCAGGGGAACTAATGAAAAACTGTTTTTT.

The V call is TRBV30, the J call TRBJ2-7; TRBD1 matches at 7 bases. Germline V lookup: CDR1 GTSNPN, CDR2 SVGIG (reference sequence). The CDR3 has 14 amino acids. The trim removed 3 bases at V and 2 bases at J, leaving 7 bases unmatched. CDR3 DNA sequence: TGTGCCTGGAGGGCCCGGGACAGCGCCTACGAGCAGTACTTC. This translates into CAWRARDSAYEQYF.

The chain joins TRBV29-1 to TRBJ1-2; no definite D call. In germline, CDR1 is SQVTM, CDR2 ANQGSEA. CDR3 length: 12 residues. V lost 4 bases to trimming and J lost 2 bases, with 8 bases between them. CDR3: CSVVAQNYGYTF. In DNA form, the CDR3 reads TGCAGCGTTGTCGCCCAGAACTATGGCTACACCTTC.

CDR3 region: CASSARQSINEKLFF. CDR3 bases: TGTGCCAGCAGCGCCCGACAGTCTATTAATGAAAAACTGTTTTTT. The chain has TRBV28 and TRBJ1-4; D is perhaps TRBD1 (5 bases). Trimming pared 6 bases from V and 4 bases from J, leaving 15 bases between. Germline lookup yields CDR1 MDHEN and CDR2 SYDVKM. The CDR3 totals 15 residues.

V gene TRBV12-3 or TRBV12-4 combines with J gene TRBJ1-2; D gene unclear. The CDR3 has 12 residues. Trimming took off 4 bases at V and 4 bases at J, with 7 bases between the two ends. In DNA form, the CDR3 reads TGTGCCAGCAGTTACAGCCCCTATGGCTACACCTTC. Protein sequence: CASSYSPYGYTF.

The V and J genes are TRBV29-1 and TRBJ1-4; D not certain. Between the trimmed V and J ends, which lost 5 bases and 0 bases, there was a span of 16 bases. CDR3 size: 16 residues. Germline CDR1 SQVTM, CDR2 ANQGSEA. CDR3 DNA sequence: TGCAGCGTTTCCGGGTCGTCCTTTGCAACTAATGAAAAACTGTTTTTT. This gives the protein CSVSGSSFATNEKLFF.